The rows below give T cell receptor beta chains drawn from one sample of a study of shared clonotypes between healthy human individuals. TCRdb's table, derived via immunoSEQ multiplex PCR, lists solely in-frame clones and lacks some. Here the sample spans approximately 1,500,000 clones, about 98% being singletons. Sequencing was performed on naive CD4+ T cells sorted from blood. These receptors all stem from a man aged 25-40 years in good health. Each CDR3 is given without its conserved first and last residue. The size of a clone is reported for some rows only, either as once, few or many, or as a class for expanded clones.

V gene,clone size,CDR3 protein
TRBV19,.,ASSILAGELF
TRBV5-1,once,ASSEQGIHGYT
TRBV28,.,ASSLWSGTYEQY
TRBV29-1,.,SVELSVQETQY
TRBV11-2,.,ASGLTRYYEQY
TRBV9,.,ASSAPQTGWETQY
TRBV29-1,.,SVGTSPDQPQH
TRBV2,.,ASSGERQETQY
TRBV20-1,.,SAGGEKLF
TRBV7-2,.,ASSFPGVSLYGYT
TRBV9,.,ASSVEGWDQETQY
TRBV5-4,.,ASSLGRFQESGVQETQY
TRBV28,once,ASRGDALGQPQH
TRBV5-1,.,ASSLGETYNEQF
TRBV9,.,ASSPRQGASGTDTQY
TRBV27,.,ASRRDSGVGEQY
TRBV7-9,.,ASSFGGFDEQF
TRBV4-1,.,ASSQATSGTYEQY
TRBV28,once,ASSGTGGPGANVLT
TRBV6-5,.,ASSSRVTDTQY
TRBV5-4,.,ASSSPGSGQF
TRBV5-1,.,ASRAWDRGGEQY
TRBV28,.,ASSWMGLQTQY
TRBV18,.,ASSPPNLVGAGGNEQF
TRBV7-2,.,ASSQSLGGNQPQH
TRBV27,.,ASSSIGTGREYEQY
TRBV5-6,.,ASSLVGPNTGELF
TRBV7-2,.,ASSLYDRTGAF
TRBV6-1,.,ASSALTAKDTEAF
TRBV7-9,.,ASSLGAGVGLY
TRBV6-5,.,ASSLSTPRGSGYT
TRBV29-1,.,SGAGNTGELF
TRBV19,.,ASSKTSVGSYEQY
TRBV5-4,.,ASSLDPSGFTDTQY
TRBV6-5,.,ASSRQGSNTEAF
TRBV27,.,ASSSGFQVVEKLF
TRBV6-6,once,ASIQRPSYNEQF